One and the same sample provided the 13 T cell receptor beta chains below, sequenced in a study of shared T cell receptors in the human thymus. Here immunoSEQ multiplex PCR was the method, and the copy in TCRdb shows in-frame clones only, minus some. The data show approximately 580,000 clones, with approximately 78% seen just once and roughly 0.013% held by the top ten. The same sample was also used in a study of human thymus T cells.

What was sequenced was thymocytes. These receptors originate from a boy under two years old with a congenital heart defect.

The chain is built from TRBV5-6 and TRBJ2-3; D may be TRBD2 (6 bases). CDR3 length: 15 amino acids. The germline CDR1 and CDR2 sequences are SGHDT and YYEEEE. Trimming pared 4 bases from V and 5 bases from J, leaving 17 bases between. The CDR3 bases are TGTGCCAGCAGCCTGATTGACGGAGGGGTAGATACGCAGTATTTT. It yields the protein CASSLIDGGVDTQYF.

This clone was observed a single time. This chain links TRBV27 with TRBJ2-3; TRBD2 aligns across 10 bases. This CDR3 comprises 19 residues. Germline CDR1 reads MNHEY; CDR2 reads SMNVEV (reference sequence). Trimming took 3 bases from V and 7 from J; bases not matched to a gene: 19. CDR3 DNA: TGTGCCAGCAGTTTGTACTTCGAGAAGCGGGAGGGGCAGTTGTATACGCAGTATTTT. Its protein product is CASSLYFEKREGQLYTQYF.

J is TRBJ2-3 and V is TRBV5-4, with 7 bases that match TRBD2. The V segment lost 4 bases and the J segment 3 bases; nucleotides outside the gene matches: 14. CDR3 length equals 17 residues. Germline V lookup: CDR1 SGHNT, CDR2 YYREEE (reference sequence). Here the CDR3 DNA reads TGTGCCAGCAGCCGTCGGGGAGGCGGGAGTCGGACAGATACGCAGTATTTT. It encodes CASSRRGGGSRTDTQYF.

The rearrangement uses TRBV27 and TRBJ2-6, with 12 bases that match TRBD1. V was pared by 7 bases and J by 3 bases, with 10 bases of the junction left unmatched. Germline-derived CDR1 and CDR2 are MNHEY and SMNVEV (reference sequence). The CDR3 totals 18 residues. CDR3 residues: CASKGPGQGAGGANVLTF. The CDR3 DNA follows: TGTGCCAGCAAGGGACCGGGACAGGGGGCTGGTGGGGCCAACGTCCTGACTTTC.

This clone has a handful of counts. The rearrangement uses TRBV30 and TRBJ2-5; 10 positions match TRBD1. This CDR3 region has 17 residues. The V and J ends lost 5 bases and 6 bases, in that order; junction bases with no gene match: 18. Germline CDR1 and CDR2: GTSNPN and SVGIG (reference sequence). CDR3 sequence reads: CAWLASGDRGGLKTQYF. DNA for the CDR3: TGTGCCTGGTTGGCGTCAGGGGACAGGGGAGGTTTAAAGACCCAGTACTTC. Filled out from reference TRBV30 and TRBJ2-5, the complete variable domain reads SQTIHQWPATLVQPVGSPLSLECTVEGTSNPNLYWYRQAAGRGLQLLFYSVGIGQISSEVPQNLSASRPQDRQFILSSKKLLLSDSGFYLCAWLASGDRGGLKTQYFGPGTRLLVL.

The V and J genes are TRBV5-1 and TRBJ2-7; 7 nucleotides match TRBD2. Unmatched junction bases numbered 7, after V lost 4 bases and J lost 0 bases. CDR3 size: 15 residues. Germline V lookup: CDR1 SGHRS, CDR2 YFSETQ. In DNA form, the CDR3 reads TGCGCCAGCAGCAACCTAGCGGTAAGCTCCTACGAGCAGTACTTC. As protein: CASSNLAVSSYEQYF.

CDR3 protein: CASSHPTGELFF. In DNA form, the CDR3 reads TGTGCCAGCAGCCACCCAACCGGGGAGCTGTTTTTT. This chain joins TRBV14 and TRBJ2-2; D is uncertain. Germline V lookup: CDR1 SGHDN, CDR2 FVKESK. CDR3 length: 12 amino acids. V lost 3 bases and J 5 bases, leaving 4 bases between the germline ends.

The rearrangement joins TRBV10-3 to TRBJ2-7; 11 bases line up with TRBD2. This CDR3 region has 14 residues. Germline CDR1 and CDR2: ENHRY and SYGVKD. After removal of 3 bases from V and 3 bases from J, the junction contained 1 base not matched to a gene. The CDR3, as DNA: TGTGCCATCAGTGAACTAGCGGGAGACTACGAGCAGTACTTC. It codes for CAISELAGDYEQYF.

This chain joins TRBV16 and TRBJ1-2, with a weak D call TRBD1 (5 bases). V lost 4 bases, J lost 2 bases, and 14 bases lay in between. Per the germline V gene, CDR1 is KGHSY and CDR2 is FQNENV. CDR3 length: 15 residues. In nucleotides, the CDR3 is TGTGCCAGCAGCCCCCCCCCGGGGGTCAACTATGGCTACACCTTC. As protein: CASSPPPGVNYGYTF.

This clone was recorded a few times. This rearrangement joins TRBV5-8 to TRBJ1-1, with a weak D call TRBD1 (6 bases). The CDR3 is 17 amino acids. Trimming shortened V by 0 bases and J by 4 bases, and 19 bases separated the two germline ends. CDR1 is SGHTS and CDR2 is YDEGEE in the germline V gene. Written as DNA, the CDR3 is TGTGCCAGCAGCTTGGGGGTCAGGGGCGCGGAGAGCACTGAAGCTTTCTTT. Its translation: CASSLGVRGAESTEAFF.

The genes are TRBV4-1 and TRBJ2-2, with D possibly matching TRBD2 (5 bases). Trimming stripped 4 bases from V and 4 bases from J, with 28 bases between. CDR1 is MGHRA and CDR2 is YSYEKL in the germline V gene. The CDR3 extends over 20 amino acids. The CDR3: CASSRYSGSALNSFTGELFF. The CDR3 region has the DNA TGCGCCAGCAGCCGCTACAGCGGCTCGGCTCTTAATTCATTCACCGGGGAGCTGTTTTTT.

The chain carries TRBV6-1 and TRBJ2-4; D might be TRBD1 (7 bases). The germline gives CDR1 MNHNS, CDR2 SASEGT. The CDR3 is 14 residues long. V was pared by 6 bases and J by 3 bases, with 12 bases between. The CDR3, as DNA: TGTGCCAGCAGGGACAGGAGGGGCAAAAACATTCAGTACTTC. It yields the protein CASRDRRGKNIQYF.

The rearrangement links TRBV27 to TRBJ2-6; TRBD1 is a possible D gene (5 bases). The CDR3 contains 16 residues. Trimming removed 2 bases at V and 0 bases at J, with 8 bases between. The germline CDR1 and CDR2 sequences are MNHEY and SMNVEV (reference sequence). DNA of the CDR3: TGTGCCAGCAGTTTACAGGGTATCTCTGGGGCCAACGTCCTGACTTTC. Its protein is CASSLQGISGANVLTF.